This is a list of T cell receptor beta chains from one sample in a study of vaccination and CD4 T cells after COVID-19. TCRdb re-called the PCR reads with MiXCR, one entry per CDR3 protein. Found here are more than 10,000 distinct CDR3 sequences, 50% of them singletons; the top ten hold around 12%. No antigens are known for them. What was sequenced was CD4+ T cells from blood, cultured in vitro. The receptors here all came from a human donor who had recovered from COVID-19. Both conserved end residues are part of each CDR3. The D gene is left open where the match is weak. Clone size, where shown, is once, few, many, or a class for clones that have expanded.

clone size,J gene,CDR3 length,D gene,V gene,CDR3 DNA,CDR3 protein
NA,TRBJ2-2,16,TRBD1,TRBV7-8,TGTGCCAGCAGCCTTAGGACAGGGGGCAATTCCGGGGAGCTGTTTTTT,CASSLRTGGNSGELFF
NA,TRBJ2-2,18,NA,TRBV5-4,TGTGCCAGCAGCTCTCTCACGGGCTTTAGTACTAACACCGGGGAGCTGTTTTTT,CASSSLTGFSTNTGELFF
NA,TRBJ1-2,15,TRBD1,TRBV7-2,TGTGCCAGCAGCTTAGAGGGCAGGGGGCTATATGGCTACACCTTC,CASSLEGRGLYGYTF
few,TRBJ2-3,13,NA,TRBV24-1,TGTGCCACCGCGGACAGCTTCACAGATACGCAGTATTTT,CATADSFTDTQYF
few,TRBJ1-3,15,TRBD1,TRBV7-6,TGTGCCAGCAGCCCTGACAGGGGGCAGGGTAACACCATATATTTT,CASSPDRGQGNTIYF
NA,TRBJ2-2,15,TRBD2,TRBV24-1,TGTGCCACCAGTGATTCCGGGAGGAGAACCGGGGAGCTGTTTTTT,CATSDSGRRTGELFF
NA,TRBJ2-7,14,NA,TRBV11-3,TGTGCCAGCAGCCAATGGGACACTGCCTACGAGCAGTACTTC,CASSQWDTAYEQYF
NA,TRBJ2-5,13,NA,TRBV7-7,TGTGCTAGCAGCTTAGACAGGCGAGAGACCCAGTACTTC,CASSLDRRETQYF
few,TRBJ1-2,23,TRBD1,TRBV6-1,TGTGCCAGCAGACCGGGACAGGGAAGAAGGTCTGAGTCCCACCGCTTGAGTAACTATGGCTACACCTTC,CASRPGQGRRSESHRLSNYGYTF
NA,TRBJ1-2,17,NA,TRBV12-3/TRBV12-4,TGTGCCAGCAGCCTAGCAGGAGGGGCAGGGACCGGCTATGGCTACACCTTC,CASSLAGGAGTGYGYTF
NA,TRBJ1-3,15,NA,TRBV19,TGTGCCAGTAGTCTTGGACTCCGCTCTGGAAACACCATATATTTT,CASSLGLRSGNTIYF
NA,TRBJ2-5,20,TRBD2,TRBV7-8,TGTGCCAGCAGCTCGGGGACTAGCGGGGGGGCCGTAAAAATCAGAGGCACCCAGTACTTC,CASSSGTSGGAVKIRGTQYF
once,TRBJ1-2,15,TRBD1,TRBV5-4,TGTGCCAGCAGCGGAACAGGGGGCACTAACTATGGCTACACCTTC,CASSGTGGTNYGYTF
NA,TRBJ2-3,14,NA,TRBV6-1,TGTGCCAGCAGTGAACTGCTCCGCACAGATACGCAGTATTTT,CASSELLRTDTQYF
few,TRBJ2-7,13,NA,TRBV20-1,TGCAGTGCTGCCCGAGACGTCTCCTACGAGCAGTACTTC,CSAARDVSYEQYF
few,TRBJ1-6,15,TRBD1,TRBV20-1,TGCAGTGCTAGGGTTTCGGACAGGGAAGGCTCACCCCTCCACTTT,CSARVSDREGSPLHF
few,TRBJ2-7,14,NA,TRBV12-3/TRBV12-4,TGTGCCAGCAGTTTCTGGGGGGCCTCCTACGAGCAGTACTTC,CASSFWGASYEQYF
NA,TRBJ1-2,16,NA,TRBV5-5,TGTGCCAGCAGCCCCGACCTGGGGGGGGGGAGATTCAGCTACACCTTC,CASSPDLGGGRFSYTF
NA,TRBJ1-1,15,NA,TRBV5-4,TGTGCCAGCAGCTTAGCAGGGCCTGGGAACACTGAAGCTTTCTTT,CASSLAGPGNTEAFF
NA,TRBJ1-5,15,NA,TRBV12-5,TGTGCTAGTGGCTCGGGTCTTGACAGGACTCAGCCCCAGCATTTT,CASGSGLDRTQPQHF
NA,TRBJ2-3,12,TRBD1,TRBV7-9,TGTGCCAGCAGCCGACAGGGAGATACGCAGTATTTT,CASSRQGDTQYF
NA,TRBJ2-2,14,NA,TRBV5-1,TGCGCCAGCAGCTCAATACAGGGAACCGGGGAGCTGTTTTTT,CASSSIQGTGELFF
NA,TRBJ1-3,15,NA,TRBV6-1,TGTGCCAGCCGGGAAGGGGGTAGCTCTGGAAACACCATATATTTT,CASREGGSSGNTIYF
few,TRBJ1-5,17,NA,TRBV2,TGTGCCAGCAGTGAACAAGGACCCACAACCCCCAATCAGCCCCAGCATTTT,CASSEQGPTTPNQPQHF
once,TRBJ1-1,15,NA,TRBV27,TGTGCCAGCAGTCCCATATCGGACAGGAACACTGAAGCTTTCTTT,CASSPISDRNTEAFF
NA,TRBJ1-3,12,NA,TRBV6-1,TGTGCCTGTAGGGGTTCTGGAAACACCATATATTTT,CACRGSGNTIYF